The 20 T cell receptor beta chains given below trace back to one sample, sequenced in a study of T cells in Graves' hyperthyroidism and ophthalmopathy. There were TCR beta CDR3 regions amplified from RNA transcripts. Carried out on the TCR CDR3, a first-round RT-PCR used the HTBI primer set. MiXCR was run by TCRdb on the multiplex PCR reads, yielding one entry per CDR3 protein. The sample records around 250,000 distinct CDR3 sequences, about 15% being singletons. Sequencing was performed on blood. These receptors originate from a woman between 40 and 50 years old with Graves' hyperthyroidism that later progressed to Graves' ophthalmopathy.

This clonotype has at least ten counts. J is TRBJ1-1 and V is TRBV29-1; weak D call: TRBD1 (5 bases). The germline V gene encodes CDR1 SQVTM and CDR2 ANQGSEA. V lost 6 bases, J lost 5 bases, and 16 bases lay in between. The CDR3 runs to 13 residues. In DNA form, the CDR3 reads TGCAGCGTGCCCGGGGGATTGCGGACTGAAGCTTTCTTT. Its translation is CSVPGGLRTEAFF.

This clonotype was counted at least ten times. The CDR3 region has the DNA TGTGCCAGCAGCCAAGATGGACCAGCGGGAGGTTCCGGGGAGCTGTTTTTT. This encodes CASSQDGPAGGSGELFF. This chain links TRBV4-2 with TRBJ2-2, with 9 bases fitting TRBD2. Germline CDR1 LGHNA, CDR2 YNFKEQ. CDR3 length equals 17 residues. V gave up 0 bases and J gave up 6 bases; unmatched junction bases: 8.

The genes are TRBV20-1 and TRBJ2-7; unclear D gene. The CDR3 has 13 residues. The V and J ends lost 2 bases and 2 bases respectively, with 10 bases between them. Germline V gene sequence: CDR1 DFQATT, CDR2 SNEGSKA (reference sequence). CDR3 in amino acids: CSARWFGPYEQYF. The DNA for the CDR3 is TGCAGTGCTAGATGGTTTGGTCCCTACGAGCAGTACTTC.

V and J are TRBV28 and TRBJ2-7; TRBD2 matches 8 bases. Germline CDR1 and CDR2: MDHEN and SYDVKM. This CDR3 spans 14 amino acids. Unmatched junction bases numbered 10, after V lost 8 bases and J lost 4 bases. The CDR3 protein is CASHFAREEYEQYF. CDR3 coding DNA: TGTGCCAGCCACTTCGCGCGGGAGGAGTACGAGCAGTACTTC.

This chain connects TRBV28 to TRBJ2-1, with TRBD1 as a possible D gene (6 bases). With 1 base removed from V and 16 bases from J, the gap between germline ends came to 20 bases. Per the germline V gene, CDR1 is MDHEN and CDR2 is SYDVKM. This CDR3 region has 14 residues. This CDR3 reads CASSLYVEPGDNFF. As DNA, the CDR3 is TGTGCCAGCAGTTTATATGTAGAGCCAGGGGATAACTTCTTC.

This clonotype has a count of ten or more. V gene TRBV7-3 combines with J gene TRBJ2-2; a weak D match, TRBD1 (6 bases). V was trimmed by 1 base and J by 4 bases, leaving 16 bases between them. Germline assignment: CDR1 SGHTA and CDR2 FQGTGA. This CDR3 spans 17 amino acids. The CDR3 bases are TGTGCCAGCAGCTTAATGGGGGCTCCAATCTCCACCGGGGAGCTGTTTTTT. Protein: CASSLMGAPISTGELFF.

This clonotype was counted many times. CDR3 bases: TGTGCCAGCAGTTTTTGGGGGGGACGTGAAAAACTGTTTTTT. Amino acids: CASSFWGGREKLFF. The chain is built from TRBV27 and TRBJ1-4; D might be TRBD1 (5 bases). This CDR3 region has 14 residues. The ends were cut back, 3 bases at V and 7 bases at J, with 12 bases in the middle. From germline, CDR1 is MNHEY and CDR2 SMNVEV (reference sequence).

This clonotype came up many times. The DNA of the CDR3 is TGTGCCAGCAGTCACCGAGCAGGGGTTTACAATGAAAAACTGTTTTTT. This gives the protein CASSHRAGVYNEKLFF. The J gene is TRBJ1-4, the V gene TRBV27; D is perhaps TRBD1 (6 bases). The V end lost 5 bases, the J end lost 5 bases, and 18 bases lay between the germline ends. The CDR3 runs 16 residues. Germline V lookup: CDR1 MNHEY, CDR2 SMNVEV (reference sequence).

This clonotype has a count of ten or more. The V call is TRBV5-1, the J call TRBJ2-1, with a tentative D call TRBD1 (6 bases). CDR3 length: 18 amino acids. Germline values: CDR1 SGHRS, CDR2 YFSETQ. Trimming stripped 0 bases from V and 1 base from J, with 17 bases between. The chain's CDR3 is CASSLGTATTTSYNEQFF. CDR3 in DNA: TGCGCCAGCAGCTTGGGGACAGCAACCACCACATCCTACAATGAGCAGTTCTTC.

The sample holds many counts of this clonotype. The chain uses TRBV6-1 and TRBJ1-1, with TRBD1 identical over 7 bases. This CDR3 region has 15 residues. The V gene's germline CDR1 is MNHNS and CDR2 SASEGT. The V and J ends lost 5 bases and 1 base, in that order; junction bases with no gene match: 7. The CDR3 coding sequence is TGTGCCAGCAGTCAACGACAGGGAGGGAACACTGAAGCTTTCTTT. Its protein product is CASSQRQGGNTEAFF.

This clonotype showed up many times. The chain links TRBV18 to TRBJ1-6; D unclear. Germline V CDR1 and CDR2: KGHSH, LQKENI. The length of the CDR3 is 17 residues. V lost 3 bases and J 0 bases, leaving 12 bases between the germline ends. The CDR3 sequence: CASSPSALSSYNSPLHF. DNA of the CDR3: TGTGCCAGCTCACCGTCCGCCTTGAGCTCCTATAATTCACCCCTCCACTTT.

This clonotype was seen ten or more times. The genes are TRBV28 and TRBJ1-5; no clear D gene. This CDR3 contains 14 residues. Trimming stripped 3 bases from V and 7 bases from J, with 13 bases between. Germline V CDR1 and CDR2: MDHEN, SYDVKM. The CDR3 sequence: CASSFGGVEQPQHF. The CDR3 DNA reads TGTGCCAGCAGTTTCGGCGGGGTTGAGCAGCCCCAGCATTTT.

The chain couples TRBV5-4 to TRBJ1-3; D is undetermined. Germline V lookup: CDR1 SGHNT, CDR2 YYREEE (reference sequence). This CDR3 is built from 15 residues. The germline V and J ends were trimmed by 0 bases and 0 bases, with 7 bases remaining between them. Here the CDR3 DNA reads TGTGCCAGCAGCTTGGATCTTCTCTCTGGAAACACCATATATTTT. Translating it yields CASSLDLLSGNTIYF.

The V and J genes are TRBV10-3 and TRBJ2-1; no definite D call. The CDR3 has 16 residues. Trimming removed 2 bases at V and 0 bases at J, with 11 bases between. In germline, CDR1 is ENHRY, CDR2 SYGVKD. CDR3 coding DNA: TGTGCCATCAGTGAGAACGGCATTAGCTCCTACAATGAGCAGTTCTTC. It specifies CAISENGISSYNEQFF.

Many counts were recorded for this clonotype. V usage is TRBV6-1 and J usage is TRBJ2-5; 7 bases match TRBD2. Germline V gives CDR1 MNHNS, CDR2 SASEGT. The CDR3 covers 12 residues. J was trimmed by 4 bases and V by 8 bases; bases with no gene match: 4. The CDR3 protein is CASGLVGETQYF. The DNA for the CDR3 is TGTGCCAGCGGACTAGTCGGAGAGACCCAGTACTTC.

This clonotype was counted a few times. CDR3 in DNA: TGTGCCAGCAGTCGAGCTTCCGGGACAGGCTCTGGAAACACCATATATTTT. This gives the protein CASSRASGTGSGNTIYF. V usage is TRBV27 and J usage is TRBJ1-3, with 8 bases that match TRBD1. With V trimmed by 5 bases and J by 0 bases, 9 bases remained unmatched. Germline CDR1 is MNHEY and CDR2 is SMNVEV (reference sequence). The CDR3 is 17 residues long.

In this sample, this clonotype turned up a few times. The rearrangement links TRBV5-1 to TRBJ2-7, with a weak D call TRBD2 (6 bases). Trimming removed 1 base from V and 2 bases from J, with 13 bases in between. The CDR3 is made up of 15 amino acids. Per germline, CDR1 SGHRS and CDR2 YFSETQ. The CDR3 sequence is CASSLQGLLTYEQYF. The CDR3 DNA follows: TGCGCCAGCAGCTTGCAGGGACTCCTGACCTACGAGCAGTACTTC.

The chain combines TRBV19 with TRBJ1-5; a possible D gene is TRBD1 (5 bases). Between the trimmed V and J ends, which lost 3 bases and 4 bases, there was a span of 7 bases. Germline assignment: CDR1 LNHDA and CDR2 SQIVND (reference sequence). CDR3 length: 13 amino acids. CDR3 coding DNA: TGTGCCAGTAGTATTGGGGGGAATCAGCCCCAGCATTTT. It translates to CASSIGGNQPQHF.

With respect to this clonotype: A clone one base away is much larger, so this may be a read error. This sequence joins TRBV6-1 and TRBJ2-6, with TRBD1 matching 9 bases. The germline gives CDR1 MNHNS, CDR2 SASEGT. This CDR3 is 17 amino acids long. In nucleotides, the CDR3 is TGTGTCAGCACCTCCACCGGGACAGGGTCTGGGGCCAACGTCCTGACTTTC. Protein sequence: CVSTSTGTGSGANVLTF.

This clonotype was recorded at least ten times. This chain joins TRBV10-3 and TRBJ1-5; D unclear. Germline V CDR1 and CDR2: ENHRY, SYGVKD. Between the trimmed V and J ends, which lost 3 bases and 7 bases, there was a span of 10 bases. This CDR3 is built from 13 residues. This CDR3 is CAISDYEEQPQHF. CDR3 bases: TGTGCCATCAGTGATTACGAAGAGCAGCCCCAGCATTTT.